These 14 T cell receptor beta chains were all obtained from the same sample, sequenced in a study of T cell repertoires in cytomegalovirus infection. TCRdb independently ran MiXCR on the reads; one entry per CDR3 protein. The sample includes about 530,000 distinct CDR3 sequences, around 27% of them seen just once. Sequenced: PBMCs. These receptors were taken from a human donor in good health (CMV status not recorded). Some clones in this sample may be carry-over from other donors' samples.

About this clonotype: Compared with germline, one end of the junction differs, possibly owing to a read error. The chain joins TRBV20-1 to TRBJ1-2; no clear D gene. The CDR3 has 10 amino acids. Germline assignment: CDR1 DFQATT and CDR2 SNEGSKA (reference sequence). CDR3 amino acids: CSAPNYGYTF. The DNA of the CDR3 is TGCAGTGCTCCTAATTATGGCTACACCTTC.

The rearrangement joins TRBV23-1 to TRBJ1-1, with D perhaps TRBD1 (6 bases). TRBV23-1 is an ORF, and what it does is uncertain. Trimming took off 2 bases at V and 3 bases at J, with 13 bases between the two ends. This CDR3 is built from 15 residues. The CDR3 sequence is CASSQHREEDTEAFF. As DNA, the CDR3 is TGCGCCAGCAGTCAACACAGGGAAGAGGACACTGAAGCTTTCTTT.

This rearrangement joins TRBV28 to TRBJ1-1; a possible D gene is TRBD1 (5 bases). This CDR3 spans 15 amino acids. CDR1 and CDR2 (germline): MDHEN, SYDVKM. Trimming pared 0 bases from V and 2 bases from J, leaving 10 bases between. The CDR3 protein is CASSLWGGGNTEAFF. CDR3 coding DNA: TGTGCCAGCAGTTTATGGGGGGGAGGTAACACTGAAGCTTTCTTT.

This clonotype was seen a handful of times. V usage is TRBV11-2 and J usage is TRBJ1-2; D is unclear. CDR1 is SGHAT and CDR2 is FQNNGV in the germline V gene. V was shortened by 2 bases and J by 4 bases, with 8 bases between the two germline ends. The CDR3 is 13 residues long. The CDR3 region is CASSLNPSYGYTF. For the CDR3, the DNA is TGTGCCAGCAGCTTAAACCCGAGCTATGGCTACACCTTC.

The table lists this clonotype with a few counts. The V and J genes are TRBV4-1 and TRBJ2-1; 7 nucleotides match TRBD2. The ends lost 1 base at V and 7 bases at J; junction bases unmatched: 7. CDR1 and CDR2 (germline): MGHRA, YSYEKL. This CDR3 has 15 residues. CDR3 residues: CASSQVRSSGNEQFF. As DNA, the CDR3 is TGCGCCAGCAGCCAAGTCCGGTCTAGCGGAAATGAGCAGTTCTTC.

This clonotype has a count of ten or more. V and J are TRBV7-2 and TRBJ2-5, with 7 positions matching TRBD2. CDR1 and CDR2 (germline): SGHTA, FQGNSA. The junction had 6 bases not matched to a gene; V was cut back by 1 base and J by 4 bases. This CDR3 spans 15 amino acids. The chain's CDR3 is CASSLVSPGGETQYF. The CDR3 DNA follows: TGTGCCAGCAGCTTAGTCTCCCCGGGAGGAGAGACCCAGTACTTC.

The sample holds many counts of this clonotype. The chain is built from TRBV7-2 and TRBJ2-1, with D perhaps matching TRBD2 (5 bases). Deletions cut 2 bases from V and 8 bases from J, with 13 bases between. This CDR3 has 14 residues. Germline assignment: CDR1 SGHTA and CDR2 FQGNSA. CDR3 DNA: TGTGCCAGCAGCTTAACAAGGCTAGCCCATGAGCAGTTCTTC. This translates into CASSLTRLAHEQFF.

This sequence joins TRBV3-1 and TRBJ2-1; either TRBD1 or TRBD2 may supply D (5 bases each). The germline V gene encodes CDR1 LGHDT and CDR2 YNNKEL (reference sequence). CDR3 length: 13 amino acids. The ends were cut back, 6 bases at V and 9 bases at J, with 15 bases in the middle. CDR3 loop: CASSFQGVSEQFF. For the CDR3, the DNA is TGTGCCAGCAGTTTCCAGGGAGTGAGTGAGCAGTTCTTC.

This clonotype was counted only a few times. This CDR3 is CASNEQGDYGYTF. The CDR3 nucleotides read TGTGCCAGCAACGAACAGGGCGACTATGGCTACACCTTC. The V gene is TRBV7-9, the J gene TRBJ1-2, with D maybe TRBD1 (6 bases). The germline gives CDR1 SEHNR, CDR2 FQNEAQ (reference sequence). The CDR3 has 13 residues. Trimming removed 7 bases at V and 3 bases at J, with 12 bases between.

The chain recombines TRBV7-2 with TRBJ1-2; D uncertain. CDR3 length equals 14 residues. V lost 1 base to trimming and J lost 2 bases, with 8 bases between them. CDR1 and CDR2 (germline): SGHTA, FQGNSA. The CDR3 sequence is CASSLEYSNYGYTF. The CDR3 nucleotides are TGTGCCAGCAGCTTAGAGTACAGCAACTATGGCTACACCTTC.

This clonotype was seen a few times. The chain carries TRBV24-1 and TRBJ2-1, with D perhaps matching TRBD1 or TRBD2 (5 bases each). V was pared by 5 bases and J by 3 bases, with 16 bases between. Per the germline V gene, CDR1 is KGHDR and CDR2 is SFDVKD. The CDR3 consists of 16 residues. The DNA of the CDR3 is TGTGCCACCAGTGGACGGACACGAGGGGTCTACAATGAGCAGTTCTTC. Protein: CATSGRTRGVYNEQFF.

This clonotype came up a few times. This chain uses TRBV6-2 or TRBV6-3 with TRBJ1-5, with 12 bases that match TRBD1. From germline, CDR1 is MNHEY and CDR2 SVGEGT. The CDR3 spans 18 residues. The ends lost 5 bases at V and 1 base at J; junction bases unmatched: 9. CDR3 DNA: TGTGCCAGCAGTCTAACCGGGACAGGGGGCAGGAGCAATCAGCCCCAGCATTTT. Residues: CASSLTGTGGRSNQPQHF.

The chain carries TRBV6-2 or TRBV6-3 and TRBJ1-1, with D perhaps TRBD1 (6 bases). Trimming cost V 5 bases and J 0 bases, with 19 bases left between them. The germline V gene has CDR1 MNHEY and CDR2 SVGEGT. The CDR3 is 17 residues long. CDR3 bases: TGTGCCAGCAGTAATCTCGGACAGACTACTTTGAACACTGAAGCTTTCTTT. Translating gives CASSNLGQTTLNTEAFF.

The chain joins TRBV11-2 to TRBJ2-2; the match to TRBD2 covers 14 bases. V lost 7 bases and J lost 6; bases outside the gene matches: 10. Per the germline V gene, CDR1 is SGHAT and CDR2 is FQNNGV. CDR3 length: 17 amino acids. The CDR3 region is CASIPGLAGVASGELFF. CDR3 in DNA: TGTGCCAGCATCCCGGGACTAGCGGGAGTTGCATCCGGGGAGCTGTTTTTT.